This is a list of T cell receptor beta chains from one sample in a study of blood T cell repertoires in COVID-19. TCRdb's table, derived via immunoSEQ multiplex PCR, lists solely in-frame clones and lacks some. The table lists about 250,000 clones, about 87% of them singletons. The specimen was PBMCs or T cells enriched from blood (not recorded which). Receptors originate from a woman aged 40 to 55 who had been exposed to COVID-19. Both conserved end residues are part of each CDR3. The D gene is left open where the match is weak. Where a row states a size, it is once, few, many or the class of an expanded clone; other rows omit it.

D: TRBD1; size: -; V: TRBV6-5; J: TRBJ1-5; CDR3: CASRATGILSQPQHF; DNA: TGTGCCAGCAGGGCGACAGGGATATTGAGTCAGCCCCAGCATTTT
D: -; size: few; V: TRBV6-1; J: TRBJ1-2; CDR3: CASSEGEGLTYGYTF; DNA: TGTGCCAGCAGTGAAGGGGAGGGGTTAACTTATGGCTACACCTTC
D: -; size: -; V: TRBV21-1; J: TRBJ1-5; CDR3: CASSKGILGGDQPQHF; DNA: TGTGCCAGCAGCAAAGGGATTCTCGGGGGAGATCAGCCCCAGCATTTT
D: -; size: -; V: TRBV5-6; J: TRBJ1-1; CDR3: CASSLRTAARGTEAFF; DNA: TGTGCCAGCAGCTTAAGGACGGCGGCAAGGGGGACTGAAGCTTTCTTT
D: -; size: -; V: TRBV2; J: TRBJ2-1; CDR3: CASRPGVRTYNEQFF; DNA: TGTGCCAGCAGGCCCGGGGTAAGGACCTACAATGAGCAGTTCTTC
D: TRBD2; size: -; V: TRBV3-1/TRBV3-2; J: TRBJ2-5; CDR3: CASSQGTTSGRGETQYF; DNA: TGTGCCAGCAGCCAAGGTACGACTAGCGGGAGAGGAGAGACCCAGTACTTC
D: -; size: -; V: TRBV18; J: TRBJ1-1; CDR3: CASSLSMNTEAFF; DNA: TGTGCCAGCTCACTGAGTATGAACACTGAAGCTTTCTTT
D: TRBD2; size: -; V: TRBV25-1; J: TRBJ2-5; CDR3: CASSERPSGLQETQYF; DNA: TGTGCCAGCAGTGAAAGGCCTAGCGGGCTCCAAGAGACCCAGTACTTC
D: -; size: -; V: TRBV5-1; J: TRBJ1-5; CDR3: CASSAGLSNQPQHF; DNA: TGTGCCAGCAGCGCGGGCCTTAGCAATCAGCCCCAGCATTTT
D: TRBD1; size: few; V: TRBV2; J: TRBJ1-4; CDR3: CASFRQGAGEKLFF; DNA: TGTGCCAGTTTCCGACAGGGGGCTGGTGAAAAACTGTTTTTT
D: -; size: -; V: TRBV12-5; J: TRBJ2-3; CDR3: CASGTETDTQYF; DNA: TGTGCTAGTGGAACAGAGACCGATACGCAGTATTTT
D: -; size: -; V: TRBV6-5; J: TRBJ2-5; CDR3: CASSPPGLETQYF; DNA: TGTGCCAGCAGTCCTCCAGGGCTAGAGACCCAGTACTTC
D: -; size: -; V: TRBV7-2; J: TRBJ1-1; CDR3: CASSPYINTEAFF; DNA: TGTGCCAGCAGCCCTTACATAAACACTGAAGCTTTCTTT
D: -; size: -; V: TRBV7-2; J: TRBJ2-3; CDR3: CASSTRGWMSTDTQYF; DNA: TGTGCCAGCAGCACAAGGGGGTGGATGAGCACAGATACGCAGTATTTT
D: -; size: -; V: TRBV15; J: TRBJ1-4; CDR3: CATSSGLTIDNEKLFF; DNA: TGTGCCACCAGCAGCGGACTTACTATAGATAATGAAAAACTGTTTTTT
D: -; size: -; V: TRBV11-2; J: TRBJ1-4; CDR3: CASSLEGTPNEKLFF; DNA: TGTGCCAGCAGCTTAGAGGGGACACCTAATGAAAAACTGTTTTTT